This entry concerns a single T cell receptor (beta chain). This specimen comes from a study of blood T cells in healthy people across ages. The CDR3 runs to 17 residues. Losses at the gene ends were 0 bases for V and 7 bases for J; bases not matched to a gene: 11. Germline values: CDR1 SGHRS, CDR2 YFSETQ. The second PCR ran roughly 6 to 11 cycles with a sample-barcoded 5' primer and J-beta primers. TCRdb recomputed calls from the 5' RACE reads with MiXCR, one row per CDR3 protein. The data show 1.5 million to 2 million distinct CDR3 sequences, about 39% seen once. The TCR sequence derives from a human donor in good health. The chain recombines TRBV5-1 with TRBJ2-1; TRBD2 matches at 9 bases. The sequenced sample consisted of blood. CDR3 residues: CASSLGTGGGAVNEQFF. In DNA, the CDR3 is TGCGCCAGCAGCTTGGGGACTGGCGGGGGGGCCGTGAATGAGCAGTTCTTC.